One and the same sample provided the 31 T cell receptor beta chains below, sequenced in a study of response to subunit inactivated influenza vaccine. TCRdb reprocessed the RT-PCR reads with MiXCR, giving one entry per CDR3 protein. The sample lists about 700,000 distinct CDR3 sequences; around 15% were seen once. Sequencing was performed on PBMCs from blood, taken less than 15 days before vaccination. All receptors come from a man in his forties or fifties who received an inactivated influenza vaccine.

The chain has TRBV9 and TRBJ1-5, with D perhaps TRBD1 (6 bases). The V and J ends lost 3 bases and 5 bases respectively, with 15 bases between them. The CDR3 contains 15 residues. Germline V gene lookup returns CDR1 SGDLS and CDR2 YYNGEE. The CDR3 reads CASSGGQGRYQPQHF. In DNA, the CDR3 is TGTGCCAGCAGCGGGGGTCAGGGGAGGTATCAGCCCCAGCATTTT.

Only a few counts were recorded for this clonotype. The chain's CDR3 is CSASVGRIGNEQFF. The CDR3 region has the DNA TGCAGTGCTAGTGTCGGGAGAATTGGAAATGAGCAGTTCTTC. The chain joins TRBV20-1 to TRBJ2-1; D is perhaps TRBD2 (6 bases). Trimming removed 3 bases at V and 7 bases at J, with 16 bases between. Germline CDR1 and CDR2: DFQATT and SNEGSKA (reference sequence). The CDR3 has 14 residues.

This clonotype was observed a handful of times. J is TRBJ1-3 and V is TRBV6-5; D unresolved. The length of the CDR3 is 12 residues. CDR1 and CDR2 from the germline V gene are MNHEY and SVGAGI. V was clipped by 8 bases and J by 2 bases, with 7 bases between them. The CDR3 sequence: CASVAAGNTIYF. CDR3 coding DNA: TGTGCCAGCGTCGCCGCTGGAAACACCATATATTTT.

The chain joins TRBV6-1 to TRBJ1-1; no definite D call. V gave up 6 bases and J gave up 5 bases, with 19 bases separating them. Per the germline V gene, CDR1 is MNHNS and CDR2 is SASEGT. The CDR3 runs to 15 residues. The CDR3 here is CASSVSKGLRTEAFF. CDR3 DNA: TGTGCCAGCAGCGTTAGCAAGGGTCTGCGGACTGAAGCTTTCTTT.

This clonotype came up many times. The V and J genes are TRBV9 and TRBJ2-7, with 8 bases that match TRBD1. This CDR3 is 15 amino acids long. In germline, CDR1 is SGDLS, CDR2 YYNGEE. V was clipped by 2 bases and J by 0 bases; unmatched bases: 4. The CDR3 DNA is TGTGCCAGCAGCGTGTCCACAGGGGGCTCCTACGAGCAGTACTTC. This gives the protein CASSVSTGGSYEQYF.

The chain combines TRBV12-3 or TRBV12-4 with TRBJ2-7; D not certain. Trimming pared 2 bases from V and 3 bases from J, leaving 14 bases between. This CDR3 has 15 amino acids. The CDR3 DNA reads TGTGCCAGCAGTTTAAGCGAAGCCTTTGGCTACGAGCAGTACTTC. Translation: CASSLSEAFGYEQYF.

This clonotype was found a few times. The V call is TRBV28, the J call TRBJ2-7, with D perhaps assigned TRBD1 or TRBD2 (6 bases each). V was shortened by 3 bases and J by 2 bases, with 14 bases between the two germline ends. Germline CDR1 MDHEN, CDR2 SYDVKM. The CDR3 totals 15 residues. The CDR3 DNA sequence: TGTGCCAGCAGTTTGCGGGACACGGAGACCTACGAGCAGTACTTC. It yields the protein CASSLRDTETYEQYF.

V usage is TRBV28 and J usage is TRBJ1-5; D might be TRBD1 (5 bases). The germline CDR1 and CDR2 sequences are MDHEN and SYDVKM. The CDR3 spans 16 residues. V was clipped by 7 bases and J by 1 base, with 17 bases between them. The CDR3 sequence: CASTTMGRGSNQPQHF. Here the CDR3 DNA reads TGTGCCAGCACCACCATGGGGAGGGGCAGCAATCAGCCCCAGCATTTT.

The chain employs TRBV18 and TRBJ2-5, with 7 bases matching TRBD1. There are 15 residues in the CDR3. J gave up 1 base and V 7 bases, and 9 bases lay outside the gene matches. The V gene's germline CDR1 is KGHSH and CDR2 LQKENI. The CDR3 reads CASYNGQATQETQYF. CDR3 bases: TGTGCCAGCTACAACGGACAGGCTACCCAAGAGACCCAGTACTTC.

CDR3 amino acids: CASSQESAVFADTQYF. As DNA, the CDR3 is TGCGCCAGCAGCCAAGAATCAGCAGTTTTCGCAGATACGCAGTATTTT. The rearrangement links TRBV4-3 to TRBJ2-3, with D unresolved. The CDR3 has 16 residues. The V gene lost 0 bases and the J gene lost 4 bases, with 14 bases spanning the gap. Germline CDR1 LGHNA, CDR2 YSLEER.

Many counts were recorded for this clonotype. The chain couples TRBV5-1 to TRBJ2-2, with 7 bases lining up with TRBD1. The CDR3 is made up of 14 amino acids. The germline V gene encodes CDR1 SGHRS and CDR2 YFSETQ. V lost 4 bases to trimming and J lost 8 bases; unmatched junction nucleotides: 8. The chain's CDR3 is CASSIQQGNGELFF. In nucleotides, the CDR3 is TGCGCCAGCAGCATCCAACAGGGGAATGGGGAGCTGTTTTTT.

This clonotype occurred many times. The chain joins TRBV20-1 to TRBJ2-7; unclear D gene. The CDR3 contains 14 residues. V was shortened by 6 bases and J by 3 bases, with 18 bases between the two germline ends. Germline V gene lookup returns CDR1 DFQATT and CDR2 SNEGSKA (reference sequence). CDR3 coding DNA: TGCAGTGCGAAACCAATGAATCCGTACTACGAGCAGTACTTC. This gives the protein CSAKPMNPYYEQYF.

The sample holds a few counts of this clonotype. The chain has TRBV9 and TRBJ2-5; D possibly corresponds to TRBD2 (5 bases). Germline lookup yields CDR1 SGDLS and CDR2 YYNGEE. This CDR3 is 15 amino acids long. Trimming cost V 4 bases and J 2 bases, with 15 bases left between them. The chain's CDR3 is CASSPTPGKQETQYF. The CDR3 region has the DNA TGTGCCAGCAGCCCGACACCGGGAAAACAAGAGACCCAGTACTTC.

Ten or more counts support this clonotype. The CDR3 nucleotides are TGTGCCAGCAGCGTGGGGACTAGGGGCAGCGAGCAGTACTTC. Residues: CASSVGTRGSEQYF. This chain uses TRBV9 with TRBJ2-7, with 8 bases lining up with TRBD2. V lost 2 bases to trimming and J lost 6 bases; unmatched junction nucleotides: 7. CDR3 size: 14 residues. Germline CDR1 SGDLS, CDR2 YYNGEE. Based on the CDR3 plus reference TRBV9 and TRBJ2-7, the full variable domain is DSGVTQTPKHLITATGQRVTLRCSPRSGDLSVYWYQQSLDQGLQFLIQYYNGEERAKGNILERFSAQQFPDLHSELNLSSLELGDSALYFCASSVGTRGSEQYFGPGTRLTVT.

This clonotype was seen only a few times. V is TRBV5-1 and J is TRBJ1-1; TRBD1 is a possible D gene (5 bases). Trimming cost V 1 base and J 3 bases, with 7 bases left between them. Germline CDR1 is SGHRS and CDR2 is YFSETQ. CDR3 length: 13 amino acids. Here the CDR3 DNA reads TGCGCCAGCAGCTTGTTCAGGGACACTGAAGCTTTCTTT. It is translated as CASSLFRDTEAFF.

This clonotype was seen repeatedly, ten times or more. The chain combines TRBV20-1 with TRBJ1-5; perhaps TRBD1 as D (5 bases). Germline loops: CDR1 DFQATT, CDR2 SNEGSKA (reference sequence). This CDR3 contains 13 residues. V was clipped by 1 base and J by 1 base, with 5 bases between them. CDR3 loop: CSARGDSNQPQHF. The DNA of the CDR3 is TGCAGTGCTAGAGGGGACAGCAATCAGCCCCAGCATTTT.

The chain is built from TRBV29-1 and TRBJ1-2; D is undetermined. The CDR3 contains 9 residues. The V gene lost 0 bases and the J gene lost 8 bases, with 1 base spanning the gap. Germline V gene data show CDR1 as SQVTM and CDR2 as ANQGSEA. The CDR3, as DNA: TGCAGCGTTGAAGACGGCTACACCTTC. Amino acid sequence: CSVEDGYTF. The full variable domain, rest sourced from reference TRBV29-1 and TRBJ1-2, is SAVISQKPSRDICQRGTSLTIQCQVDSQVTMMFWYRQQPGQSLTLIATANQGSEATYESGFVIDKFPISRPNLTFSTLTVSNMSPEDSSIYLCSVEDGYTFGSGTRLTVV.

V and J are TRBV21-1 and TRBJ2-5. TRBV21-1 is described as a pseudogene. The CDR3 length is 16 residues. CDR3 protein: CASSKGKDDDGETQYF. DNA for the CDR3: TGTGCCAGCAGCAAAGGGAAGGACGATGACGGCGAGACCCAGTACTTC.

V and J are TRBV20-1 and TRBJ2-7, with D possibly being TRBD2 (5 bases). The V and J ends lost 3 bases and 5 bases respectively, with 14 bases between them. The CDR3 sequence is 13 residues long. CDR1 and CDR2 from the germline V gene are DFQATT and SNEGSKA (reference sequence). CDR3: CSAREEHRNEQYF. DNA for the CDR3: TGCAGTGCTAGGGAGGAACACCGAAACGAGCAGTACTTC.

This clonotype was counted ten times or more. The genes are TRBV5-1 and TRBJ1-4; D gene uncertain. Trimming shortened V by 0 bases and J by 4 bases, and 7 bases separated the two germline ends. Germline lookup yields CDR1 SGHRS and CDR2 YFSETQ. The CDR3 contains 14 residues. In DNA, the CDR3 is TGCGCCAGCAGCTTGGACAGCAATAATGAAAAACTGTTTTTT. Residues: CASSLDSNNEKLFF.

This clonotype was seen only a few times. The CDR3 DNA reads TGCGCCAGCAGCCAAGATTATAGCTCCGGGGAGCTGTTTTTT. Translation: CASSQDYSSGELFF. The chain links TRBV4-3 to TRBJ2-2; the D is unclear. This CDR3 region has 14 residues. The V and J ends lost 0 bases and 6 bases respectively, with 8 bases between them. The germline CDR1 and CDR2 sequences are LGHNA and YSLEER.

The sample holds many counts of this clonotype. This sequence joins TRBV15 and TRBJ1-4; no firm D call. Germline V gene data show CDR1 as LNHNV and CDR2 as YYDKDF (reference sequence). CDR3 length equals 18 residues. Trimming removed 1 base from V and 8 bases from J, with 23 bases in between. For the CDR3, the DNA is TGTGCCACCAGCAGAGTACCCAACCGGGGAGGGCTTGGGGAAAAACTGTTTTTT. Translating gives CATSRVPNRGGLGEKLFF. Drawing the rest from reference TRBV15 and TRBJ1-4, the complete variable domain is DAMVIQNPRYQVTQFGKPVTLSCSQTLNHNVMYWYQQKSSQAPKLLFHYYDKDFNNEADTPDNFQSRRPNTSFCFLDIRSPGLGDTAMYLCATSRVPNRGGLGEKLFFGSGTQLSVL.

In its sample, this clonotype was seen a few times. The genes are TRBV19 and TRBJ1-2; a possible D gene is TRBD1 (5 bases). V was trimmed by 3 bases and J by 0 bases, leaving 20 bases between them. From germline, CDR1 is LNHDA and CDR2 SQIVND (reference sequence). The CDR3 has 18 residues. For the CDR3, the DNA is TGTGCCAGTAGTATGGTTGGCGGGGCAGGAGAGCCTAACTATGGCTACACCTTC. Protein product: CASSMVGGAGEPNYGYTF.

This clonotype was seen at least ten times. In DNA, the CDR3 is TGTGCCAGCAGCAAAGTGACTAGCGGGAAAACCGGGGAGCTGTTTTTT. Translating gives CASSKVTSGKTGELFF. The chain uses TRBV21-1 and TRBJ2-2; the D call in the table, TRBD2, was not verified against the DNA. TRBV21-1 has pseudogene status. The CDR3 length is 16 residues.

The chain uses TRBV20-1 and TRBJ2-5; D may correspond to TRBD1 or TRBD2 (5 bases each). Germline values: CDR1 DFQATT, CDR2 SNEGSKA (reference sequence). CDR3 length: 14 amino acids. The germline V and J ends were trimmed by 4 bases and 4 bases, with 16 bases remaining between them. Here the CDR3 reads CSAIMTGGRETQYF. The CDR3 nucleotides are TGCAGTGCTATCATGACTGGGGGTAGAGAGACCCAGTACTTC.

This clonotype has only a few counts. This chain links TRBV5-1 with TRBJ2-1; TRBD2 might be the D (5 bases). The CDR3 extends over 16 amino acids. Trimming cost V 0 bases and J 5 bases, with 15 bases left between them. Germline loops: CDR1 SGHRS, CDR2 YFSETQ. For the CDR3, the DNA is TGCGCCAGCAGCTTGGCCCCTAGCCGGGGAAACAATGAGCAGTTCTTC. This gives the protein CASSLAPSRGNNEQFF.

CDR3 amino acids: CASSPRKAPGYETQYF. The CDR3 nucleotides are TGTGCCAGCAGCCCACGAAAAGCACCGGGATATGAGACCCAGTACTTC. The chain couples TRBV7-9 to TRBJ2-5; TRBD2 is a possible D gene (5 bases). The CDR3 runs to 16 residues. V lost 5 bases to trimming and J lost 5 bases, with 21 bases between them. The germline V gene encodes CDR1 SEHNR and CDR2 FQNEAQ (reference sequence).

This clonotype was seen once. CDR3: CASSLQAGGVNEQFF. The CDR3, as DNA: TGTGCCAGCAGTTTACAAGCGGGAGGGGTCAATGAGCAGTTCTTC. The chain uses TRBV12-3 or TRBV12-4 and TRBJ2-1; TRBD2 agrees at 10 bases. V lost 2 bases and J lost 6; bases outside the gene matches: 4. The CDR3 consists of 15 residues.

This clonotype was seen more than once but under ten times. The rearrangement uses TRBV6-1 and TRBJ2-3, with a possible D match to TRBD2 (6 bases). V shed 6 bases and J shed 1 base, with 20 bases lying between them. The CDR3 loop spans 17 amino acids. CDR1 is MNHNS, CDR2 SASEGT, per germline. The CDR3 loop reads CASRLRWGVKGTDTQYF. The CDR3, as DNA: TGTGCCAGCAGACTCCGTTGGGGGGTGAAGGGCACAGATACGCAGTATTTT.

This clonotype was seen more than once but under ten times. The V call is TRBV6-2 or TRBV6-3, the J call TRBJ1-1; D is unclear. This CDR3 region has 13 residues. The V and J ends lost 2 bases and 0 bases respectively, with 4 bases between them. Germline assignment: CDR1 MNHEY and CDR2 SVGEGT. This chain's CDR3 is CASSYVLNTEAFF. As DNA, the CDR3 is TGTGCCAGCAGTTACGTCCTGAACACTGAAGCTTTCTTT.

The rearrangement uses TRBV28 and TRBJ2-1; D is ambiguous. Trimming shortened V by 2 bases and J by 6 bases, and 17 bases separated the two germline ends. From germline, CDR1 is MDHEN and CDR2 SYDVKM. This CDR3 has 16 amino acids. The CDR3 DNA follows: TGTGCCAGCAGTTTACCGCGACATGGGGTTAGCAATGAGCAGTTCTTC. It encodes CASSLPRHGVSNEQFF.